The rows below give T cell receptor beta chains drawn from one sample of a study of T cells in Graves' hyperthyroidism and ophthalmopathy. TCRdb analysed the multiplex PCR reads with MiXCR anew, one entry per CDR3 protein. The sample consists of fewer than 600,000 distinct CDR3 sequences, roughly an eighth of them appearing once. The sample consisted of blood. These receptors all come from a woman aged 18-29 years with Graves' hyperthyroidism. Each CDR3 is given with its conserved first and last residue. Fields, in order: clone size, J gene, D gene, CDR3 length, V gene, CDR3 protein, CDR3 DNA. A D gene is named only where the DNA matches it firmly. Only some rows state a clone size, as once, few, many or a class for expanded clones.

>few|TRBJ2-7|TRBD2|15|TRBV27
CASSFGREAPYEQYF
TGTGCCAGCAGTTTTGGGCGGGAGGCCCCCTACGAGCAGTACTTC
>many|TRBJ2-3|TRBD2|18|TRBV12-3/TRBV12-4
CASMALAGGPGGGDTQYF
TGTGCCAGCATGGCCCTTGCGGGAGGGCCCGGGGGCGGGGATACGCAGTATTTT
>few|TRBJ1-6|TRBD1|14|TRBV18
CASSPGDSYSPLHF
TGTGCCAGCTCACCGGGGGACAGTTACTCACCCCTCCACTTT
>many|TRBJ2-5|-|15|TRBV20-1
CSARETSGTRETQYF
TGCAGTGCTAGAGAGACCTCAGGGACCAGAGAGACCCAGTACTTC
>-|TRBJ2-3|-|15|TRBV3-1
CASSQVWEGTDTQYF
TGTGCCAGCAGCCAAGTTTGGGAGGGCACAGATACGCAGTATTTT
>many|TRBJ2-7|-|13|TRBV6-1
CASSEGGDYEQYF
TGTGCCAGCAGTGAAGGCGGGGACTACGAGCAGTACTTC
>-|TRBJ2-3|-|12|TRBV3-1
CASSQEKDTQYF
TGTGCCAGCAGCCAAGAAAAAGATACGCAGTATTTT
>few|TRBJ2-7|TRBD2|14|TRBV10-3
CAIMPSGSTYEQYF
TGTGCCATCATGCCTAGCGGATCGACCTACGAGCAGTACTTC
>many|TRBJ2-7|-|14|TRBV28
CASSFPGVHYEQYF
TGTGCCAGCAGTTTTCCTGGGGTGCACTACGAGCAGTACTTC
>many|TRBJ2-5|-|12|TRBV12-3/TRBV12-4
CASSLNKGTQYF
TGTGCCAGCAGCCTTAACAAAGGGACCCAGTACTTC
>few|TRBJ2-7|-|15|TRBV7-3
CASSSQGGGRYEQYF
TGTGCCAGCAGCTCCCAGGGGGGCGGGCGTTACGAGCAGTACTTC
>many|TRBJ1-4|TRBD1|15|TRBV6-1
CASAPGGHTNEKLFF
TGTGCCAGCGCACCAGGGGGCCATACTAATGAAAAACTGTTTTTT
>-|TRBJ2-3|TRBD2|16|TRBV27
CASSLGLADPKGTQYF
TGTGCCAGCAGTTTGGGACTAGCGGACCCCAAAGGTACGCAGTATTTT
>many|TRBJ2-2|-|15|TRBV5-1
CASSSRSSPAGELFF
TGCGCCAGCAGCTCGCGGAGTAGCCCGGCCGGGGAGCTGTTTTTT
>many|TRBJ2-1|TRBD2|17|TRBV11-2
CASSFRGSGRAIHEQFF
TGTGCCAGCAGCTTCCGGGGGAGCGGGAGGGCCATCCATGAGCAGTTCTTC
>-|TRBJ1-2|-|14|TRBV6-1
CASSPPGGIHGYTF
TGTGCCAGCAGCCCACCCGGGGGAATCCATGGCTACACCTTC
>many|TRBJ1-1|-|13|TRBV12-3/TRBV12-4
CASSLFMNTEAFF
TGTGCCAGCAGTTTATTCATGAACACTGAAGCTTTCTTT
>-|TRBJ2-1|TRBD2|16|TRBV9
CASSLRAGESYNEQFF
TGTGCCAGCAGCCTTAGGGCGGGAGAGTCCTACAATGAGCAGTTCTTC
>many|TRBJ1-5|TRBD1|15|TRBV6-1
CASRLRQGNNQPQHF
TGTGCCAGCAGGTTGCGACAGGGTAACAATCAGCCCCAGCATTTT
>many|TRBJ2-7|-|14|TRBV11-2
CASSLASSVYEQYF
TGTGCCAGCAGCTTAGCTTCTAGTGTTTACGAGCAGTACTTC
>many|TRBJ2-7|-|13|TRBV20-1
CSARDGGSYEQYF
TGCAGTGCTAGAGATGGCGGTTCCTACGAGCAGTACTTC
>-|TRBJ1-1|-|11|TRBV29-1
CSVLGGTEAFF
TGCAGCGTTCTGGGGGGCACTGAAGCTTTCTTT
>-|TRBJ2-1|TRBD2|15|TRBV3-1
CASSLTTSGSYEQFF
TGTGCCAGCAGCCTAACGACTAGCGGGAGTTATGAGCAGTTCTTC
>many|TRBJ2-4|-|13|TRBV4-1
CASSQDRESFQYF
TGCGCCAGCAGCCAAGATCGAGAGAGCTTTCAGTACTTC
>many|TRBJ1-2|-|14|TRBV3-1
CASSRRDTGPGYTF
TGTGCCAGCAGCCGCCGGGACACCGGGCCGGGCTACACCTTC
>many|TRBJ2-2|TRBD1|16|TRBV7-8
CASSPGTGRNTGELFF
TGTGCCAGCAGCCCCGGGACAGGGAGGAACACCGGGGAGCTGTTTTTT
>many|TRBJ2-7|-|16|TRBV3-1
CASSQDLAVFPYEQYF
TGTGCCAGCAGCCAAGATTTGGCAGTATTCCCCTACGAGCAGTACTTC
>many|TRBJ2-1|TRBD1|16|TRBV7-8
CASSLRDRYSYNEQFF
TGTGCCAGCAGCTTAAGGGACAGGTATTCCTACAATGAGCAGTTCTTC
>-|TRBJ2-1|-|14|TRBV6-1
CASSEGIPYNEQFF
TGTGCCAGCAGTGAGGGAATCCCCTACAATGAGCAGTTCTTC
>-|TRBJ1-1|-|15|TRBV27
CASIAYSALGTEAFF
TGTGCCAGCATCGCATACTCTGCGTTGGGCACTGAAGCTTTCTTT
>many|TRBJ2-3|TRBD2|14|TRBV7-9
CASSPRTSLDTQYF
TGTGCCAGCAGCCCACGGACTAGTCTGGATACGCAGTATTTT
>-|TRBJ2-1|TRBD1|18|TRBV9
CASSVAWDRGRNHNEQFF
TGTGCCAGCAGCGTAGCTTGGGACAGGGGGCGCAACCACAATGAGCAGTTCTTC
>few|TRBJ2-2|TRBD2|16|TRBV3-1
CASSHPLAGNTGELFF
TGTGCCAGCAGCCATCCGCTAGCGGGAAACACCGGGGAGCTGTTTTTT
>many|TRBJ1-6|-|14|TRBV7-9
CASSLAGKGSPLHF
TGTGCCAGCAGCTTAGCAGGGAAGGGCTCACCCCTCCACTTT
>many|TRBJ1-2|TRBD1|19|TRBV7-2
CASSLGPGTGSLSPYGYTF
TGTGCCAGCAGCTTAGGGCCTGGGACAGGGTCCCTGTCACCCTATGGCTACACCTTC
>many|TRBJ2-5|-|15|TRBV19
CASSSVAVAEETQYF
TGTGCCAGCTCCTCCGTGGCAGTCGCTGAAGAGACCCAGTACTTC
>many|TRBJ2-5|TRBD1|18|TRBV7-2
CASSSRGPGQGVQETQYF
TGTGCCAGCAGCTCCAGAGGACCGGGACAGGGGGTGCAAGAGACCCAGTACTTC
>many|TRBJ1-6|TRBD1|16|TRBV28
CASRPPGQGNNSPLHF
TGTGCCAGCAGACCCCCGGGACAGGGGAATAATTCACCCCTCCACTTT
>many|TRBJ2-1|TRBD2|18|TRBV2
CASSEGAGGPFSYNEQFF
TGTGCCAGCAGTGAGGGGGCGGGAGGACCTTTCTCCTACAATGAGCAGTTCTTC
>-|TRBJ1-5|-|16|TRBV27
CASSLTGPKGNQPQHF
TGTGCCAGCAGTTTAACCGGGCCCAAGGGCAATCAGCCCCAGCATTTT
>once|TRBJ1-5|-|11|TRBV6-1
CASSDRWPQHF
TGTGCCAGCAGTGATAGGTGGCCCCAGCATTTT
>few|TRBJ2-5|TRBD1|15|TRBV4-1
CASSQAGQGRETQYF
TGCGCCAGCAGCCAGGCAGGACAGGGACGGGAGACCCAGTACTTC
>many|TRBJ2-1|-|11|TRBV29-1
CSVASVNEQFF
TGCAGCGTGGCTAGCGTCAATGAGCAGTTCTTC